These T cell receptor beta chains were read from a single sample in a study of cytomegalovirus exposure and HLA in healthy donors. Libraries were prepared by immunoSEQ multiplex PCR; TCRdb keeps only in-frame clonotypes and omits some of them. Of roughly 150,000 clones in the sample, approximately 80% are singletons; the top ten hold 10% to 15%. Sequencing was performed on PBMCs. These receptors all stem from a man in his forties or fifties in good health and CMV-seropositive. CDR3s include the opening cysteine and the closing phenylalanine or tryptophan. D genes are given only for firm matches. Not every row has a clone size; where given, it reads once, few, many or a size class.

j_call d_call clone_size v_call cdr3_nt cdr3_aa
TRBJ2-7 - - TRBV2 TGTGCCAGCAGTGAACAGGGGAGCTCCTACGAGCAGTACTTC CASSEQGSSYEQYF
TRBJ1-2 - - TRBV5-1 TGCGCCAGCAGCCCCACCGGGGGTGATGGCTACACCTTC CASSPTGGDGYTF
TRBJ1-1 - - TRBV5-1 TGCGCCAGCAGCGGGCCGGGGGGGGCGATGAACACTGAAGCTTTCTTT CASSGPGGAMNTEAFF
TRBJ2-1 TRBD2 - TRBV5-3 TGTGCCAGAAGTTTACCGACTAGCGGGATGGACAATGAGCAGTTCTTC CARSLPTSGMDNEQFF
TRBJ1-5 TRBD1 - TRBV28 TGTGCCAGCAGTTTGTCCTGGACAGGGGGGGGTCAGCCCCAGCATTTT CASSLSWTGGGQPQHF
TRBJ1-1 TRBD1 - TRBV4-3 TGCGCCAGCAGCCAGGACAGGGAGATATACAAGTTT CASSQDREIYKF
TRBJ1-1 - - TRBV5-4 TGTGCCAGCAGCTCCGGGACTGACACTGAAGCTTTCTTT CASSSGTDTEAFF
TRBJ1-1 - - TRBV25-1 TGTGCCAGCAGTGAATTATATGGCAGGGGCGACACTGAAGCTTTCTTT CASSELYGRGDTEAFF
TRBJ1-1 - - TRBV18 TGTGCCAGCTCACCGACAGAATCTGAAGCTTTCTTT CASSPTESEAFF
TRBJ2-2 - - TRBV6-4 TGTGCCAGCAGTTCCCGGGACACTTACACCGGGGAGCTGTTTTTT CASSSRDTYTGELFF
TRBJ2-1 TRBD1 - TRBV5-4 TGTGCCAGCAGCTCCGGGACAGGGGTGTCCAATGAGCAGTTCTTC CASSSGTGVSNEQFF
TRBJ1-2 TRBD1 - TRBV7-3 TGTGCCAGCAGCCCGGCCGGGACAGGGAAGACAGCTGGCTACACCTTC CASSPAGTGKTAGYTF
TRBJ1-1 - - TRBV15 TGTGCCACCAGCAGAGATCGTCAGAAGGAGGAAGCTTTCTTT CATSRDRQKEEAFF
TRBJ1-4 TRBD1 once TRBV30 TGTGCCTGGGGGGGACAGACTAATGAAAAACTGTTTTTT CAWGGQTNEKLFF
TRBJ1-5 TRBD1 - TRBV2 TGTGCCAGCAGTTCCCGACAGGGGTTCGATCAGCCCCAGCATTTT CASSSRQGFDQPQHF
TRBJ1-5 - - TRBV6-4 TGTGCCAGCAGTGAAACGGGGGAGAACAATCAGCCCCAGCATTTT CASSETGENNQPQHF
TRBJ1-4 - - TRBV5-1 TGCGCCAGCAGCCCTGGACAGCAGACAACTAATGAAAAACTGTTTTTT CASSPGQQTTNEKLFF
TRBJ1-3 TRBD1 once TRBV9 TGTGCCAGCAGCGCTACAGGGGCCTCTGGAAACACCATATATTTT CASSATGASGNTIYF
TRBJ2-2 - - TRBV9 TGTGCCAGCAGCGTCACGGTTACCGGGGAGCTGTTTTTT CASSVTVTGELFF
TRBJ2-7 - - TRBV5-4 TGTGCCAGCAGCTTGGATAGTGTCCCCGAGCAGTACTTC CASSLDSVPEQYF
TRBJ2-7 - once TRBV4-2 TGTGCCAGCAGCCAAGTAGGGAGTTGGGGCGAGCAGTACTTC CASSQVGSWGEQYF
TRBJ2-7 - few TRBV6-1 TGTGCCAGCAGTTCGACTGGGGGGGCTGGGGAGCAGTACTTC CASSSTGGAGEQYF
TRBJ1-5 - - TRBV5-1 TGCGCCAGCAGCTTGGATGCCCTACAGCAGCCCCAGCATTTT CASSLDALQQPQHF
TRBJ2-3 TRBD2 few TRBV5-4 TGTGCCAGCAGCTTGGTTGTAGCGGGAGCAAGCACAGATACGCAGTATTTT CASSLVVAGASTDTQYF
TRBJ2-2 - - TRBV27 TGTGCCAGCAACCGACACCAGAACACCGGGGAGCTGTTTTTT CASNRHQNTGELFF
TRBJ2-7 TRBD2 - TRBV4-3 TGCGCCAGCAGCCAAGATCGGGGTAGCGGGGTATCCAGCTCCTACGAGCAGTACTTC CASSQDRGSGVSSSYEQYF